A single sample gave rise to the 32 T cell receptor beta chains below, sequenced in a study of beta chain features in type 1 diabetes. TCRB transcripts that were expressed got sequenced, as all of the isolated RNA had been reverse transcribed. The method was immunoSEQ multiplex PCR; TCRdb's version includes in-frame clones alone and lacks a portion of them. The table includes approximately 340,000 clones, approximately 15% detected once. The sample was naive CD4+ T cells from blood. These receptor sequences come from a young woman in good health.

The V gene is TRBV4-2, the J gene TRBJ1-2, with 11 nucleotides matching TRBD1. J was trimmed by 6 bases and V by 0 bases; bases with no gene match: 3. Germline assignment: CDR1 LGHNA and CDR2 YNFKEQ. The CDR3 loop spans 15 amino acids. The CDR3 DNA reads as TGTGCCAGCAGCCAAGAGGGACAGGGGGTGGATGGCTACACCTTC. It codes for CASSQEGQGVDGYTF.

This clone was detected only a few times. The sample has other DNA sequences that encode this CDR3 too. The V gene is TRBV30, the J gene TRBJ2-5, with 10 nucleotides matching TRBD2. The V segment lost 0 bases and the J segment 4 bases; nucleotides outside the gene matches: 5. There are 15 residues in the CDR3. Germline V gene data show CDR1 as GTSNPN and CDR2 as SVGIG (reference sequence). CDR3: CAWSVGLAGAETQYF. CDR3 in DNA: TGTGCCTGGAGTGTAGGGCTAGCGGGAGCAGAGACCCAGTACTTC.

The chain links TRBV18 to TRBJ2-1; 11 positions agree with TRBD2. This CDR3 has 16 amino acids. From germline, CDR1 is KGHSH and CDR2 LQKENI. J lost 8 bases, V lost 3 bases, and 9 bases had no gene match. CDR3 nucleotide sequence: TGTGCCAGCTCACCCGTTAGCGGGAGGGCCTCGGATGAGCAGTTCTTC. Translating gives CASSPVSGRASDEQFF.

The chain has TRBV15 and TRBJ1-5; 9 bases fit TRBD1. V lost 3 bases to trimming and J lost 5 bases; unmatched junction nucleotides: 5. Germline V gene data show CDR1 as LNHNV and CDR2 as YYDKDF (reference sequence). This CDR3 region has 15 residues. The CDR3 DNA is TGTGCCACCAGCAGGGAGGACAGGGGAGATCAGCCCCAGCATTTT. As protein: CATSREDRGDQPQHF.

V gene TRBV5-1 combines with J gene TRBJ1-2; D not certain. The V and J ends lost 7 bases and 4 bases respectively, with 14 bases between them. This CDR3 has 13 amino acids. The germline V gene has CDR1 SGHRS and CDR2 YFSETQ. The CDR3 sequence: CASSSGELYGYTF. CDR3 DNA sequence: TGCGCCAGCTCTTCCGGGGAACTCTATGGCTACACCTTC.

This clone has only a few counts. DNA of the CDR3: TGTGCCAGCAACACCCTACCGAGGGCGGACACAGATACGCAGTATTTT. Translated: CASNTLPRADTDTQYF. The chain recombines TRBV28 with TRBJ2-3; weak D call: TRBD2 (5 bases). CDR1 is MDHEN and CDR2 is SYDVKM in the germline V gene. V was trimmed by 7 bases and J by 2 bases, leaving 19 bases between them. The CDR3 has 16 residues.

This clone was recorded a few times. This chain joins TRBV5-6 and TRBJ2-2; the D is unclear. The germline CDR1 and CDR2 sequences are SGHDT and YYEEEE. CDR3 length equals 14 residues. The V end lost 1 base, the J end lost 3 bases, and 7 bases lay between the germline ends. The DNA for the CDR3 is TGTGCCAGCAGCTTGTATGGCTACACCGGGGAGCTGTTTTTT. Amino acids: CASSLYGYTGELFF.

This chain uses TRBV7-9 with TRBJ1-5; possible D gene TRBD1, 5 bases. Deletions cut 3 bases from V and 3 bases from J, with 6 bases between. Germline loops: CDR1 SEHNR, CDR2 FQNEAQ (reference sequence). The CDR3 loop spans 13 amino acids. CDR3 loop: CASSLTVNQPQHF. The CDR3, as DNA: TGTGCCAGCAGCTTGACAGTCAATCAGCCCCAGCATTTT.

This chain links TRBV9 with TRBJ2-4; 8 bases fit TRBD2. The CDR3 spans 19 residues. Germline lookup yields CDR1 SGDLS and CDR2 YYNGEE. V lost 0 bases to trimming and J lost 4 bases; unmatched junction nucleotides: 15. CDR3 DNA sequence: TGTGCCAGCAGCGTAGAAGCGACTCCCGGGACTAGGGTTAAAAACATTCAGTACTTC. It specifies CASSVEATPGTRVKNIQYF.

This clone was detected a few times. The chain employs TRBV7-9 and TRBJ2-1; 8 bases line up with TRBD2. V trimming: 5 bases; J trimming: 1 base; junction bases outside the gene matches: 13. This CDR3 region has 18 residues. CDR1 is SEHNR, CDR2 FQNEAQ, per germline (reference sequence). The CDR3: CASSPPGGREFSYNEQFF. CDR3 sequence (DNA): TGTGCCAGCAGCCCGCCGGGGGGGCGGGAGTTTTCCTACAATGAGCAGTTCTTC.

The sample holds a few counts of this clone. As DNA, the CDR3 is TGTGCCAGCAGCGGACAGACTCGGGTCACCGGGGAGCTGTTTTTT. Protein: CASSGQTRVTGELFF. This chain connects TRBV9 to TRBJ2-2, with D possibly TRBD1 on 5 matching bases. Germline V CDR1 and CDR2: SGDLS, YYNGEE. This CDR3 is built from 15 residues. V gave up 3 bases and J gave up 4 bases, with 13 bases separating them.

V and J are TRBV5-6 and TRBJ2-3, with 7 bases lining up with TRBD2. The germline V gene encodes CDR1 SGHDT and CDR2 YYEEEE. Trimming removed 4 bases from V and 0 bases from J; junction bases left unmatched: 8. This CDR3 is built from 16 residues. The CDR3: CASSRKRGASTDTQYF. DNA of the CDR3: TGTGCCAGCAGCCGGAAGCGGGGAGCTAGCACAGATACGCAGTATTTT.

This clone appeared a few times. The chain combines TRBV30 with TRBJ2-5; D possibly corresponds to TRBD2 (5 bases). CDR1 and CDR2 from the germline V gene are GTSNPN and SVGIG (reference sequence). The V gene lost 0 bases and the J gene lost 5 bases, with 16 bases spanning the gap. The CDR3 length is 15 residues. CDR3 amino acids: CAWSVGLAGVETQYF. The DNA of the CDR3 is TGTGCCTGGAGTGTGGGTCTAGCCGGGGTGGAGACCCAGTACTTC.

The chain employs TRBV7-9 and TRBJ2-7, with D possibly being TRBD1 (6 bases). The V gene's germline CDR1 is SEHNR and CDR2 FQNEAQ (reference sequence). The CDR3 is 16 residues long. V lost 0 bases and J lost 2, with 14 bases in between. This chain's CDR3 is CASSLADSPATYEQYF. CDR3 nucleotides: TGTGCCAGCAGCTTAGCGGACAGTCCAGCAACCTACGAGCAGTACTTC.

The chain joins TRBV6-6 to TRBJ1-5; 7 bases align to TRBD1. V gave up 11 bases and J gave up 6 bases; unmatched junction bases: 7. Germline lookup yields CDR1 MNHNY and CDR2 SVGAGI (reference sequence). CDR3 length: 12 amino acids. CDR3 nucleotide sequence: TGTGCCTCCGACAGGGTTGCTCAGCCCCAGCATTTT. Protein: CASDRVAQPQHF.

This clone was seen more than once but under ten times. CDR3 sequence reads: CASSFSTYYTDTQYF. The CDR3, as DNA: TGTGCCAGCAGCTTTAGCACCTACTACACAGATACGCAGTATTTT. The rearrangement joins TRBV7-2 to TRBJ2-3; D is undetermined. Trimming shortened V by 3 bases and J by 2 bases, and 12 bases separated the two germline ends. Germline values: CDR1 SGHTA, CDR2 FQGNSA. The CDR3 is made up of 15 amino acids.

The CDR3 sequence: CASRSGQGIRQFF. In nucleotides, the CDR3 is TGTGCCAGCAGATCCGGACAGGGAATTCGGCAGTTCTTC. This chain links TRBV7-2 with TRBJ2-1; 8 bases align to TRBD1. The CDR3 contains 13 residues. The germline gives CDR1 SGHTA, CDR2 FQGNSA. The ends lost 6 bases at V and 12 bases at J; junction bases unmatched: 10.

This clone was counted between two and nine times. The V gene is TRBV12-5, the J gene TRBJ2-5; D gene unclear. The assigned J gene may be wrong: the sequence end matches TRBJ2-7 better. The germline V gene has CDR1 LGHNT and CDR2 FRNRAP. This CDR3 comprises 12 residues. The CDR3 loop is CASGLVPGEQYF. CDR3 bases: TGTGCTAGTGGTTTGGTTCCAGGCGAGCAGTACTTC.

This clone was observed a single time. The V gene is TRBV6-1, the J gene TRBJ1-2; D perhaps matches TRBD1 (6 bases). Trimming stripped 1 base from V and 4 bases from J, with 10 bases between. The CDR3 contains 14 residues. CDR1 and CDR2 from the germline V gene are MNHNS and SASEGT. In DNA, the CDR3 is TGTGCCAGCAGTGAAGGTCTCAGGGGCTATGGCTACACCTTC. This codes for CASSEGLRGYGYTF.

This clone was found a few times. J is TRBJ2-1 and V is TRBV12-5, with TRBD2 matching 10 bases. V lost 0 bases and J lost 2; bases outside the gene matches: 7. This CDR3 has 18 residues. In germline, CDR1 is LGHNT, CDR2 FRNRAP. CDR3 amino acids: CASGLVPSGRGTYNEQFF. CDR3 sequence (DNA): TGTGCTAGTGGTTTGGTCCCTAGCGGGAGAGGCACCTACAATGAGCAGTTCTTC.

This clone was detected only a few times. The rearrangement joins TRBV7-6 to TRBJ2-3; D ambiguous. The V gene's germline CDR1 is SGHVS and CDR2 FNYEAQ. V lost 3 bases and J 1 base, leaving 5 bases between the germline ends. This CDR3 is 13 amino acids long. CDR3 protein: CASSFQGTDTQYF. The CDR3 region has the DNA TGTGCCAGCAGCTTTCAGGGCACAGATACGCAGTATTTT. Filled out from reference TRBV7-6 and TRBJ2-3, the complete variable domain reads GAGVSQSPRYKVTKRGQDVALRCDPISGHVSLYWYRQALGQGPEFLTYFNYEAQQDKSGLPNDRFSAERPEGSISTLTIQRTEQRDSAMYRCASSFQGTDTQYFGPGTRLTVL.

The CDR3 reads CASSLRGIRNTEAFF. Written as DNA, the CDR3 is TGCGCCAGCAGCTTAAGGGGGATAAGGAACACTGAAGCTTTCTTT. V usage is TRBV5-1 and J usage is TRBJ1-1, with a tentative D call TRBD1 (6 bases). CDR1 is SGHRS, CDR2 YFSETQ, per germline. The CDR3 consists of 15 residues. V was shortened by 2 bases and J by 1 base, with 12 bases between the two germline ends.

This clone has more than one count but fewer than ten. This rearrangement joins TRBV5-1 to TRBJ2-2; D is ambiguous. V lost 1 base, J lost 0 bases, and 7 bases lay in between. Germline V gives CDR1 SGHRS, CDR2 YFSETQ. CDR3 length: 15 residues. CDR3 nucleotide sequence: TGCGCCAGCAGCTTGTCTCTGTCGAACACCGGGGAGCTGTTTTTT. Its translation is CASSLSLSNTGELFF. The variable domain in full, completed from reference TRBV5-1 and TRBJ2-2, reads KAGVTQTPRYLIKTRGQQVTLSCSPISGHRSVSWYQQTPGQGLQFLFEYFSETQRNKGNFPGRFSGRQFSNSRSEMNVSTLELGDSALYLCASSLSLSNTGELFFGEGSRLTVL.

The CDR3 region is CASSLGGPLQHEQYF. In DNA, the CDR3 is TGTGCCAGCAGCTTAGGCGGCCCCCTCCAGCACGAGCAGTACTTC. The chain has TRBV7-2 and TRBJ2-7, with unresolved D. This CDR3 contains 15 residues. Germline V CDR1 and CDR2: SGHTA, FQGNSA. V lost 1 base and J lost 5, with 15 bases in between.

J is TRBJ2-5 and V is TRBV4-2; 9 nucleotides agree with TRBD2. The CDR3 runs 17 residues. The junction had 8 bases not matched to a gene; V was cut back by 0 bases and J by 3 bases. The germline CDR1 and CDR2 sequences are LGHNA and YNFKEQ. This chain's CDR3 is CASSQDPAGTSKETQYF. The CDR3 DNA sequence: TGTGCCAGCAGCCAAGACCCCGCCGGGACTAGCAAAGAGACCCAGTACTTC.

This clone was counted between two and nine times. V and J are TRBV27 and TRBJ1-5, with 9 positions matching TRBD1. Losses at the gene ends were 5 bases for V and 7 bases for J; bases not matched to a gene: 6. The CDR3 sequence is 14 residues long. Germline V gene lookup returns CDR1 MNHEY and CDR2 SMNVEV (reference sequence). The CDR3 reads CASSKTGGGQPQHF. CDR3 bases: TGTGCCAGCAGTAAGACAGGGGGAGGGCAGCCCCAGCATTTT.

The V gene is TRBV29-1, the J gene TRBJ2-7; TRBD2 is a possible D gene (6 bases). The CDR3 runs to 12 residues. V was pared by 4 bases and J by 4 bases, with 11 bases between. Looked up from germline, CDR1 is SQVTM and CDR2 is ANQGSEA. Here the CDR3 reads CSVGRETYEQYF. The CDR3 bases are TGCAGCGTTGGCCGGGAGACGTACGAGCAGTACTTC.

This clone was counted only a few times. This chain joins TRBV6-5 and TRBJ2-1; 8 positions match TRBD2. The CDR3 has 13 amino acids. Germline assignment: CDR1 MNHEY and CDR2 SVGAGI. The ends lost 2 bases at V and 8 bases at J; junction bases unmatched: 2. CDR3 bases: TGTGCCAGCAGTTACGGAGCGGGAGATGAGCAGTTCTTC. This codes for CASSYGAGDEQFF.

J is TRBJ2-3 and V is TRBV27, with 7 bases lining up with TRBD2. CDR3 size: 14 residues. V was clipped by 8 bases and J by 6 bases; unmatched bases: 11. Germline V gene data show CDR1 as MNHEY and CDR2 as SMNVEV (reference sequence). Written as DNA, the CDR3 is TGTGCCAGCCGTTCAGCGGGAATCGTCGATACGCAGTATTTT. Its translation: CASRSAGIVDTQYF.

The rearrangement uses TRBV25-1 and TRBJ1-5; unclear D gene. CDR1 MGHDK and CDR2 SYGVNS come from the germline V gene. The V end was cut by 4 bases, the J end by 7 bases, with 11 bases between. CDR3 size: 13 residues. CDR3 sequence reads: CASSAATGQPQHF. CDR3 nucleotides: TGTGCCAGCAGTGCCGCAACGGGGCAGCCCCAGCATTTT.

The chain employs TRBV2 and TRBJ2-7, with TRBD2 as a possible D gene (6 bases). Trimming left V 0 bases short and J 0 bases short, with 12 bases between. CDR3 length: 16 residues. Germline CDR1 SNHLY, CDR2 FYNNEI. CDR3 DNA sequence: TGTGCCAGCAGTGAAGCGCTTCGGGGGAGCTCCTACGAGCAGTACTTC. This encodes CASSEALRGSSYEQYF.

This clone has more than one count but fewer than ten. The chain combines TRBV7-9 with TRBJ2-7; 13 bases match TRBD2. This CDR3 spans 15 amino acids. V lost 5 bases to trimming and J lost 4 bases; unmatched junction nucleotides: 5. Germline lookup yields CDR1 SEHNR and CDR2 FQNEAQ (reference sequence). CDR3 loop: CASSPSGLAGYEQYF. The CDR3 DNA follows: TGTGCCAGCAGCCCCTCGGGACTAGCGGGATACGAGCAGTACTTC.